The clone carrying this TCR beta chain showed up just once. Mismatch with germline at one junction end may stem from a read error. The source of the sample is a study of T cell clones after liver transplantation. Only in-frame clones appear in the TCRdb table, and some are missing; sequencing was by immunoSEQ multiplex PCR. The profile shows more than 45,000 clones, 70% of them singletons. The CDR3 length is 15 residues. CDR1 is SSHAT, CDR2 FNYEAQ, per germline (reference sequence). The rearrangement uses TRBV7-7 and TRBJ2-2, with D maybe TRBD1 (6 bases). Sequenced here: CD4+ T cells from blood, sampled at the roughly 16-month timepoint. This receptor was identified in a human patient who received a liver transplant. Some T cells may be graft donor cells. Here the CDR3 DNA reads TGTGCTAGCAGCTTGGGGACACCGAACACCGGGGAGCTGTTTTTT. Residues: CASSLGTPNTGELFF.